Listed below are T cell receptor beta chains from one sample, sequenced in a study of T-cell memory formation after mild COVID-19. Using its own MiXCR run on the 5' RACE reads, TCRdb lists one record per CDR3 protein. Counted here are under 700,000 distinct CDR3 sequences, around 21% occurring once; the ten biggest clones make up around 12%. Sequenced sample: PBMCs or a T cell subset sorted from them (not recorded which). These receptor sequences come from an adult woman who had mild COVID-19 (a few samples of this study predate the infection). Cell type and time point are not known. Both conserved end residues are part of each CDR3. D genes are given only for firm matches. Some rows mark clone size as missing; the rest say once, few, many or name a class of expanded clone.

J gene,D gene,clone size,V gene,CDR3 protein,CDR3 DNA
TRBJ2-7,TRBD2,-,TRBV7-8,CASSLGGGGQQYEQYF,TGTGCCAGCAGCTTAGGGGGCGGGGGGCAGCAGTACGAGCAGTACTTC
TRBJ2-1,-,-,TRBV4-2,CASSQGGKLNEQFF,TGTGCCAGCAGCCAAGGGGGGAAATTGAATGAGCAGTTCTTC
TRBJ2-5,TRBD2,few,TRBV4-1,CASSPAGTSRETQYF,TGCGCCAGCAGCCCAGCCGGGACTAGCAGAGAGACCCAGTACTTC
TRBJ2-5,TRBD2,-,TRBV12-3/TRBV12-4,CASRVAGDLQETQYF,TGTGCCAGCAGAGTAGCGGGGGACCTCCAAGAGACCCAGTACTTC
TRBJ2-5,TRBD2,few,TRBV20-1,CSARASSGSLQETQYF,TGCAGTGCTAGAGCCTCTAGCGGAAGCCTCCAAGAGACCCAGTACTTC
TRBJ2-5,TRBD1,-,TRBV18,CASSQTGVETQYF,TGTGCCAGCTCACAGACAGGGGTTGAGACCCAGTACTTC
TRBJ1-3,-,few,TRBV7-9,CASNSALNSGNTIYF,TGTGCCAGCAACTCGGCCCTCAACTCTGGAAACACCATATATTTT
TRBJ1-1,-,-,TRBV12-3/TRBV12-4,CASLGTGAEAFF,TGTGCCAGCCTTGGGACCGGCGCTGAAGCTTTCTTT
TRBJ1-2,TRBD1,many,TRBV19,CASSTGQLLGGYTF,TGTGCCAGTAGTACGGGACAGCTCTTGGGTGGCTACACCTTC
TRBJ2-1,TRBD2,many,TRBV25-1,CASSLSIAGGSYNEQFF,TGTGCCAGCAGTCTTTCCATAGCGGGGGGCTCCTACAATGAGCAGTTCTTC
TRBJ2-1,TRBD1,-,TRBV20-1,CSARDLGTGLNEQFF,TGCAGTGCTAGAGATCTAGGGACAGGGTTGAATGAGCAGTTCTTC
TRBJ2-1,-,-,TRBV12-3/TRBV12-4,CASSFTREWSEQFF,TGTGCCAGCAGTTTTACACGGGAGTGGTCTGAGCAGTTCTTC
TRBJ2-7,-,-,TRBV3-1,CASSQFWSYEQYF,TGTGCCAGCAGCCAGTTTTGGTCCTACGAGCAGTACTTC
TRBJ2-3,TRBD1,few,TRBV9,CASSVSPGGRTGTDTQYF,TGTGCCAGCAGCGTATCCCCAGGGGGCCGCACGGGCACAGATACGCAGTATTTT